This TCR beta chain comes out of a study of response to subunit inactivated influenza vaccine. TCRdb reprocessed the RT-PCR reads via MiXCR and lists one record per CDR3 protein. This sample has about 540,000 distinct CDR3 sequences, with approximately 20% found just once. CDR3 length equals 14 residues. Looked up from germline, CDR1 is MNHEY and CDR2 is SMNVEV (reference sequence). V gave up 2 bases and J gave up 7 bases, with 15 bases separating them. The sample was also linked to a second study, of T cells expressing NK-cell markers. That report notes: Beta-chain TCR cDNA was generated via 5'RACE template switching with UMIs. Several of the experiments relied on an anti-gamma-delta TCR antibody so that only alpha-beta TCR T cells were sorted. A few donors likewise had their CD3+CD56-NKG2C+ fraction led by these clonotypes.

Sequencing used CD4+ T cells sorted from PBMCs, obtained roughly 13 days after vaccination. The chain is built from TRBV27 and TRBJ2-7; D uncertain. The clonotype originates from a man between 50 and 59 years old who received an inactivated influenza vaccine. This CDR3 is CASSLGVSAREQYF. The CDR3 DNA is TGTGCCAGCAGTTTAGGGGTATCGGCTCGGGAGCAGTACTTC.